One and the same sample provided the 3 T cell receptor beta chains below, sequenced in a study of T cells in localized non-small cell lung cancer. The table came from immunoSEQ multiplex PCR; TCRdb's copy has only in-frame clones and leaves some out. The sample carries approximately 70,000 clones, less than 90% recorded once. Specimen: peripheral blood, collected before any cancer treatment. The receptors shown here come from a male donor at least 60 years old with stage III squamous cell lung carcinoma.

This rearrangement joins TRBV2 to TRBJ2-5; 8 bases line up with TRBD1. From germline, CDR1 is SNHLY and CDR2 FYNNEI. V dropped 2 bases and J dropped 5; count of bases not matched to a gene: 1. This CDR3 has 13 residues. In DNA, the CDR3 is TGTGCCAGCAGTGAACAGGGGGCTGAGACCCAGTACTTC. It encodes CASSEQGAETQYF.

V gene TRBV9 combines with J gene TRBJ1-1, with 9 bases aligning to TRBD1. Trimming at V came to 3 bases and at J to 1 base, leaving 10 bases not matched to a gene. Germline lookup yields CDR1 SGDLS and CDR2 YYNGEE. The CDR3 has 17 residues. The CDR3 nucleotides read TGTGCCAGCAGCGAAGGCGGGACAGGGTTTCGGAACACTGAAGCTTTCTTT. Amino acids: CASSEGGTGFRNTEAFF.

CDR3 DNA: TGTGCCAGCAGCTTAGGGATACAAGAGACCCAGTACTTC. It is translated as CASSLGIQETQYF. The chain employs TRBV7-2 and TRBJ2-5; the D is unclear. Trimming removed 1 base at V and 2 bases at J, with 5 bases between. CDR1 SGHTA and CDR2 FQGNSA come from the germline V gene. This CDR3 has 13 amino acids.